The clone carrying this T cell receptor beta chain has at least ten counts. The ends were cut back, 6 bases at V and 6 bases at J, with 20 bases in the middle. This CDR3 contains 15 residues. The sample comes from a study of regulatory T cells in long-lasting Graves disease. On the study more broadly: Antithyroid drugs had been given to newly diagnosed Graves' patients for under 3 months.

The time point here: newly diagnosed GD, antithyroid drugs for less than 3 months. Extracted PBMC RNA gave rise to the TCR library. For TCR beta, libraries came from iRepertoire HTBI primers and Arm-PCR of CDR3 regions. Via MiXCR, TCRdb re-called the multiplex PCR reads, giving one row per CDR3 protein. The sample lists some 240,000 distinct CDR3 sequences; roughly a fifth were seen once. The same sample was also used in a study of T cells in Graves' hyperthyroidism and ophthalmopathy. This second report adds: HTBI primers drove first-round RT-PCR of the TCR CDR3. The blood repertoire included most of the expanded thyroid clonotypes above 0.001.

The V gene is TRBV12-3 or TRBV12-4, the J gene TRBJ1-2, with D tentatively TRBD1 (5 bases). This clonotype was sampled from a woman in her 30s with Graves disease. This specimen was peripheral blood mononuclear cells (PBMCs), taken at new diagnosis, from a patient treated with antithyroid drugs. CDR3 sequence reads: CASSQDIFGLDGYTF. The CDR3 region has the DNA TGTGCCAGCAGCCAGGACATTTTTGGGCTTGATGGCTACACCTTC.